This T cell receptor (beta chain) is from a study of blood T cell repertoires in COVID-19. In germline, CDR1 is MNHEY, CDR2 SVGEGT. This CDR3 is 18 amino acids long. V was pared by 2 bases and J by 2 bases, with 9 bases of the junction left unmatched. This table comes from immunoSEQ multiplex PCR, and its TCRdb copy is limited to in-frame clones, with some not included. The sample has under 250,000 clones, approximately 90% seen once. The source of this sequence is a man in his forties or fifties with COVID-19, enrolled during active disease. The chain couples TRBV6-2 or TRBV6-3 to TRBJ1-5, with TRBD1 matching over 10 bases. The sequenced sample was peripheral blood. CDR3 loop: CASSYPGTGVLGNQPQHF. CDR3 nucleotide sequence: TGTGCCAGCAGTTACCCCGGGACAGGGGTACTAGGCAATCAGCCCCAGCATTTT.